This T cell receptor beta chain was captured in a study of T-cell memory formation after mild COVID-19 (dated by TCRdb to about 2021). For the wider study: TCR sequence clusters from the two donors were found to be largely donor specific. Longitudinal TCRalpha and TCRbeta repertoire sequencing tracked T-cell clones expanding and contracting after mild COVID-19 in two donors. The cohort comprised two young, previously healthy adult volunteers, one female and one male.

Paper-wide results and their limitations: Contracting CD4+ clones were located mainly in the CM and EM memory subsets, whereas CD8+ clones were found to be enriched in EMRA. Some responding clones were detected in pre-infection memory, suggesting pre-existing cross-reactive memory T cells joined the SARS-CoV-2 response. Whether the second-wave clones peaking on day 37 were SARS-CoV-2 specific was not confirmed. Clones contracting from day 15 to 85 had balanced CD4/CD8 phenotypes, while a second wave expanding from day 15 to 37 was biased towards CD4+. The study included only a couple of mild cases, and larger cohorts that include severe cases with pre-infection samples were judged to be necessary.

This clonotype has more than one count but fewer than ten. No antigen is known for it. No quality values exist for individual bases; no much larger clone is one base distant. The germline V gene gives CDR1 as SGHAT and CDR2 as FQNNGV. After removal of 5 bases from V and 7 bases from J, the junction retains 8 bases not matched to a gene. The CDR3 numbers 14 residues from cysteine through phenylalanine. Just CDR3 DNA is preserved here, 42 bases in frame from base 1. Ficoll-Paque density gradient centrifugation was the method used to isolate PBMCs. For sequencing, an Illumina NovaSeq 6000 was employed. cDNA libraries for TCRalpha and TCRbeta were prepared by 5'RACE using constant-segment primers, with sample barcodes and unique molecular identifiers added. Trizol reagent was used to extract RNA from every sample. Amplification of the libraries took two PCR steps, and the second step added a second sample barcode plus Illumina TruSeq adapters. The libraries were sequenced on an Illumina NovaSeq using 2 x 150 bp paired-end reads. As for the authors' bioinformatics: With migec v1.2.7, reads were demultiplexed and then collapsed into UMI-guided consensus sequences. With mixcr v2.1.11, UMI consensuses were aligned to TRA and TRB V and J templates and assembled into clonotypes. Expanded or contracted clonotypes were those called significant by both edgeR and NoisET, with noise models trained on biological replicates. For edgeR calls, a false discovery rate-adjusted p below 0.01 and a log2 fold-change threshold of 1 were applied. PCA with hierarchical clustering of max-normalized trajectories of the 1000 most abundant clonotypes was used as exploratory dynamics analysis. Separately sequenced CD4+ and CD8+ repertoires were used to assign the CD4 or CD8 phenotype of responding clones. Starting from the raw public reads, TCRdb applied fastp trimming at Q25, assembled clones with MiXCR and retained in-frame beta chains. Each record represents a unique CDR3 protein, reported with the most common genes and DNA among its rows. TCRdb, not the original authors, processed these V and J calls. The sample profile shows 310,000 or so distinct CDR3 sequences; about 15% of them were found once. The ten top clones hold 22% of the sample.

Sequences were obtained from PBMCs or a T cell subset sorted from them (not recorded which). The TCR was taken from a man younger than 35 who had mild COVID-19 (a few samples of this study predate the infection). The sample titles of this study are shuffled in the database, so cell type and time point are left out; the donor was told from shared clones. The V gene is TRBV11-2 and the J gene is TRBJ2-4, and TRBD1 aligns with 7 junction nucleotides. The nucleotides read TGTGCCAGCAGCCACGGGGACAGCCGGAACATTCAGTACTTC. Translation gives CASSHGDSRNIQYF.